What follows describes a single T cell receptor (beta chain). Trimming stripped 0 bases from V and 7 bases from J, with 10 bases between. The CDR3 spans 14 residues. The V gene's germline CDR1 is SGHRS and CDR2 YFSETQ. Sequencing used immunoSEQ multiplex PCR; TCRdb keeps in-frame clones, though not all of them. The sample consists of about 84,000 clones, roughly 82% of them appearing once. This sample is drawn from a study of control samples from healthy donors and cancer patients. This TCR was recovered from a man aged 55 to 70 with head and neck cancer. This sequence joins TRBV5-1 and TRBJ2-2; perhaps TRBD2 as D (5 bases). Specimen: PBMCs. In DNA form, the CDR3 reads TGCGCCAGCAGCTTGGGAGGGAGAGGCGGGGAGCTGTTTTTT. It codes for CASSLGGRGGELFF. Together with reference TRBV5-1 and TRBJ2-2, the CDR3 gives the full variable domain: KAGVTQTPRYLIKTRGQQVTLSCSPISGHRSVSWYQQTPGQGLQFLFEYFSETQRNKGNFPGRFSGRQFSNSRSEMNVSTLELGDSALYLCASSLGGRGGELFFGEGSRLTVL.